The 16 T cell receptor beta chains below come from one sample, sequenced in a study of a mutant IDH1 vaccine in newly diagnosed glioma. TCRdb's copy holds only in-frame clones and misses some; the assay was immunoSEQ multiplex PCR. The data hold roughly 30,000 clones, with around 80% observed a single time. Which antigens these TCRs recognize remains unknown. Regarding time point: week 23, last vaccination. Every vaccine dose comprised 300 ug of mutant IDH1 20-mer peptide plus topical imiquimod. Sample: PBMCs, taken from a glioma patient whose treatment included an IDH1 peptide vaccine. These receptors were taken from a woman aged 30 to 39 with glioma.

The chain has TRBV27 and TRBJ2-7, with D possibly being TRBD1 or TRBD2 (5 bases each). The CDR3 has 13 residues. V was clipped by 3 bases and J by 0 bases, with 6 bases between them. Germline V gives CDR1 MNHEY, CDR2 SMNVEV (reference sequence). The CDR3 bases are TGTGCCAGCAGTTTGAGGGGCTCCTACGAGCAGTACTTC. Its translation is CASSLRGSYEQYF.

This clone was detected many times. Here the CDR3 DNA reads TGCGCCAGCAGCTTGGGTGGCGGAGACTATGGCTACACCTTC. Protein product: CASSLGGGDYGYTF. This chain uses TRBV5-1 with TRBJ1-2; D is uncertain. Trimming left V 0 bases short and J 3 bases short, with 9 bases between. Per germline, CDR1 SGHRS and CDR2 YFSETQ. CDR3 size: 14 residues. The full variable domain, its missing parts supplied by reference TRBV5-1 and TRBJ1-2, is KAGVTQTPRYLIKTRGQQVTLSCSPISGHRSVSWYQQTPGQGLQFLFEYFSETQRNKGNFPGRFSGRQFSNSRSEMNVSTLELGDSALYLCASSLGGGDYGYTFGSGTRLTVV.

This CDR3 is CATSRDVGREQYF. The CDR3 DNA reads as TGTGCCACCAGCAGAGATGTGGGGCGCGAGCAGTACTTC. This chain joins TRBV15 and TRBJ2-7; D perhaps matches TRBD1 (5 bases). Germline V gene sequence: CDR1 LNHNV, CDR2 YYDKDF (reference sequence). This CDR3 is 13 amino acids long. Trimming stripped 0 bases from V and 6 bases from J, with 9 bases between. The variable domain in full, completed from reference TRBV15 and TRBJ2-7, reads DAMVIQNPRYQVTQFGKPVTLSCSQTLNHNVMYWYQQKSSQAPKLLFHYYDKDFNNEADTPDNFQSRRPNTSFCFLDIRSPGLGDTAMYLCATSRDVGREQYFGPGTRLTVT.

The CDR3 protein is CASRPPTGPGTEAFF. The CDR3 nucleotides are TGTGCCAGCAGACCTCCAACAGGGCCGGGGACTGAAGCTTTCTTT. The V call is TRBV6-5, the J call TRBJ1-1; maybe TRBD1 (6 bases). This CDR3 is 15 amino acids long. Germline values: CDR1 MNHEY, CDR2 SVGAGI. Trimming took off 6 bases at V and 5 bases at J, with 19 bases between the two ends.

This CDR3 is CASSQRTGGWTGELFF. CDR3 nucleotide sequence: TGCGCCAGCAGCCAAAGGACCGGGGGGTGGACCGGGGAGCTGTTTTTT. The V gene is TRBV4-1, the J gene TRBJ2-2, with 7 bases aligning to TRBD2. The CDR3 covers 16 residues. The V segment lost 2 bases and the J segment 5 bases; nucleotides outside the gene matches: 8. The germline gives CDR1 MGHRA, CDR2 YSYEKL.

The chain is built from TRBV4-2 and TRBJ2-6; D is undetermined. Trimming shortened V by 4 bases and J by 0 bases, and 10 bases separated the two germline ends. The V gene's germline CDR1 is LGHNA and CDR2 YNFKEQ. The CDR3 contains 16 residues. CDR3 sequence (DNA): TGTGCCAGCAGCCCCGGACGGAGCTCTGGGGCCAACGTCCTGACTTTC. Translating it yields CASSPGRSSGANVLTF.

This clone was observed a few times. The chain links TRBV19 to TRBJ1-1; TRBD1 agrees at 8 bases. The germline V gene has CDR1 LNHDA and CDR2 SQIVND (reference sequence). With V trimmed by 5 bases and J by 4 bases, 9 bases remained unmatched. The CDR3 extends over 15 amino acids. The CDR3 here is CASSWTDRGGTEAFF. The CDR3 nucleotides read TGTGCCAGTAGTTGGACTGACAGGGGTGGCACTGAAGCTTTCTTT.

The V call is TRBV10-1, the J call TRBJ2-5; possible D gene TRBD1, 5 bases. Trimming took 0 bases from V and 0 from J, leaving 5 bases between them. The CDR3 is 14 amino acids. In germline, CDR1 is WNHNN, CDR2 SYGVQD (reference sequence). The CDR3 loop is CASSESGDQETQYF. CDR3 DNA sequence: TGCGCCAGCAGTGAGTCAGGGGACCAAGAGACCCAGTACTTC.

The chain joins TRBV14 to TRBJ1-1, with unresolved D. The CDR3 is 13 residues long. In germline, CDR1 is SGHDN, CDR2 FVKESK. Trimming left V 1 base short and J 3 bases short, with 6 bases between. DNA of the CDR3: TGTGCCAGCAGCCAAGGGCAACACACTGAAGCTTTCTTT. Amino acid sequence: CASSQGQHTEAFF.

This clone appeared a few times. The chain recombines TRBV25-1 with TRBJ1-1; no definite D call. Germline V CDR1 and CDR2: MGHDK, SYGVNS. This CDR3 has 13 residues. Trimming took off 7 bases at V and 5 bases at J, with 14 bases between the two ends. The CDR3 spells CASTFSGITEAFF. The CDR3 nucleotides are TGTGCCAGCACGTTTTCGGGGATAACTGAAGCTTTCTTT.

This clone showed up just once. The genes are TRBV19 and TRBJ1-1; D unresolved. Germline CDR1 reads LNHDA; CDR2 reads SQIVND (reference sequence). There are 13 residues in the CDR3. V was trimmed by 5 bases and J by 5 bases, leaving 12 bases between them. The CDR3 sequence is CASSPEGGTEAFF. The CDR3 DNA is TGTGCCAGTAGTCCCGAGGGAGGGACTGAAGCTTTCTTT. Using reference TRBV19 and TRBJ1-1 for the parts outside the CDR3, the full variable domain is DGGITQSPKYLFRKEGQNVTLSCEQNLNHDAMYWYRQDPGQGLRLIYYSQIVNDFQKGDIAEGYSVSREKKESFPLTVTSAQKNPTAFYLCASSPEGGTEAFFGQGTRLTVV.

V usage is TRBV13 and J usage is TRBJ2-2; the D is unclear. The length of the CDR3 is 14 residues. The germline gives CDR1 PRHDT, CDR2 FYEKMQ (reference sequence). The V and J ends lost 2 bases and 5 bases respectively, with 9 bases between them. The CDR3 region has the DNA TGTGCCAGCAGCTTACCCAGCTATACCGGGGAGCTGTTTTTT. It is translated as CASSLPSYTGELFF.

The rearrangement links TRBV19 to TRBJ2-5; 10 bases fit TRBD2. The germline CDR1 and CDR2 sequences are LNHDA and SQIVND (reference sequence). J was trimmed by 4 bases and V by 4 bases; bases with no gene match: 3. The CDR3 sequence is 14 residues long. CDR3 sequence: CASSRERGGETQYF. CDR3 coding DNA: TGTGCCAGTAGTAGAGAGCGGGGGGGAGAGACCCAGTACTTC.

This CDR3 reads CASSQDLRYEQYF. DNA for the CDR3: TGTGCCAGCAGCCAAGATTTGCGGTACGAGCAGTACTTC. The chain combines TRBV4-2 with TRBJ2-7; D is unresolved. The germline V gene has CDR1 LGHNA and CDR2 YNFKEQ. The CDR3 extends over 13 amino acids. V lost 0 bases and J lost 4, with 7 bases in between.

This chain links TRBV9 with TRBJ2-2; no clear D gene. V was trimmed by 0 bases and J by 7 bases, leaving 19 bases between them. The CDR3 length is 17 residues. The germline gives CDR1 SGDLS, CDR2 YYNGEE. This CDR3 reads CASSVGTAPGLSGELFF. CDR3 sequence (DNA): TGTGCCAGCAGCGTAGGGACGGCCCCCGGGTTAAGCGGGGAGCTGTTTTTT.

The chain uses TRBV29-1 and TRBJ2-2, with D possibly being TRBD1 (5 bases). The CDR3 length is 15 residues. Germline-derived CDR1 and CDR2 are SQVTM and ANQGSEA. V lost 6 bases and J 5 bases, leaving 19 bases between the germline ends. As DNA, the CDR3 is TGCAGCGTGGCCCAGGGCAGGTATAAGACCGGGGAGCTGTTTTTT. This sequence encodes CSVAQGRYKTGELFF.